This T cell receptor beta chain appears in the sequencing data of a study of shared clonotypes between healthy human individuals (TCRdb year 2020). Turning to the overall study: Two women and a few men aged 18 to 49 years were included in the cohort. For each donor, CD4 naive and CD4 memory were each given three plates, CD8 naive was given two plates, and CD8 memory was given one plate. Each donor's leukapheresis produced roughly between roughly 0.94 and 9.5 billion PBMCs. Libraries were prepared and TCR repertoires were sequenced by different laboratories using diverse techniques, in order to increase sequencing depth and limit assay-specific biases. Blood TCR repertoires of a handful of healthy adults were deeply sequenced to estimate repertoire size and the extent of clonotype sharing between individuals. The paper as a whole reports these results and caveats: Compared with non-shared clonotypes, clonotypes shared by all four sorted-subset donors had higher generation probabilities. Rarefaction of sorted-subset datasets indicated incomplete sequencing despite the large sequencing depth. Around 5% of naive CD4, around 3.6% of naive CD8, 2.3% of memory CD4, and 0.4% of memory CD8 clonotypes were shared across several donors. Pairwise subsampling indicated that sequencing depth was expected to affect the degree of clonotype sharing among donors. Sampling was restricted to blood, and TCR repertoires in tissues likely differ from the TCR repertoires found in blood. The genetic and exposure-history diversity represented was limited by the small number of donors. Estimated clonotype richness was generally larger for naive than for memory subsets.

Compared with germline, V lacks 4 bases and J lacks 4 bases; bases without a gene match: 10. Reading the germline V gene gives CDR1 MGHRA and CDR2 YSYEKL. The CDR3 holds 17 amino acids from the cysteine to the phenylalanine. Just CDR3 DNA is preserved here, 51 bases in frame from base 1. Using the deep immunoSEQ assay, TCR CDR3 regions were amplified from genomic DNA by multiplex PCR. Extracted genomic DNA from each cell subset was distributed evenly across all wells of several immunoSEQ 96-well plates, and each plate was treated as a replicate. For sorted subsets, each replicate PCR was loaded with roughly 0.2 ug genomic DNA, equivalent to 30,000 to 35,000 T cell genomes. Purified libraries were quantified with a Qubit 3.0 fluorometer, sized on a Bioanalyzer 2100, and re-quantified with the KAPA Library Quantification kit. Every immunoSEQ 96-well plate was sequenced on a dedicated single-read 150-cycle Illumina NextSeq 550 flow cell. The authors processed their data as follows. Because the immunoSEQ output included only junctional sequences and no quality scores, the filtering could not be the same as the filtering used for full-length reads. To assign V/J genes and CDR3, sequences were annotated using PyIR, a Python wrapper for IgBLAST v1.9, with IMGT germline references. Reads with weak V/J assignments (E-value above 1e-6), missing CDR3, stop codons, out-of-frame junctions, or ambiguous translated residues were removed. V3J clonotypes were defined as sequences sharing the same inferred V gene, J gene, and CDR3 amino acid sequence. To compute the percentage overlap between repertoires, the number of shared unique clonotypes was divided by the size of the smaller repertoire. Richness of each repertoire was evaluated using RTK rarefaction, the Chao1 estimator, and Recon v2.1 estimates of unobserved clonotypes. OLGA was used to compute generation probabilities for all TCRbeta clonotypes that the gDNA method yielded from a handful of donors. This is the immuneACCESS table as TCRdb keeps it, with only in-frame sequences that have V and J called. A part of the clones is gone; compared with another copy, unresolved V genes explain less than half, and the rest is unexplained. That table furnishes V, J and clone size, whereas the DNA furnished D and trimming. The table for this sample lists under 300,000 clones; 65% of them were counted only once. Together, the top ten hold 11% of the sample.

On this clone itself: Its antigen target is currently unknown. No quality values exist for individual bases; no much larger clone is one base distant.

Donors were healthy HIV-negative adults with no recently reported acute infections or vaccinations. Only Caucasian adults living in Nashville, Tennessee, USA were represented among the donors. CD4+ T cells were enriched by magnetic negative selection, after which naive cells were positively selected on CD45RA and the negative fraction was taken as the memory subset. Blood was collected by leukapheresis, and PBMCs were isolated by Ficoll-Histopaque density gradient centrifugation and then cryopreserved in liquid nitrogen vapor phase. Purity and quantity of every magnetically sorted T cell population were checked by analytical flow cytometry. From each sorted fraction, genomic DNA was isolated and quantified by UV absorbance on a Nanodrop 2000c.

The receptor chain draws on TRBV4-1 and TRBJ2-2; 9 bases in the junction line up with TRBD2. The sample was memory CD4+ T cells sorted from blood. The cell subset or site label for this specimen denotes: CD45RA-negative fraction. The clonotype originates from a man aged 30-40 years in good health. In nucleotides, the sequence is TGCGCCAGCAGCCTACGTCGGGCTAGCGGGATCACCGGGGAGCTGTTTTTT. Translated, it gives CASSLRRASGITGELFF.